This T cell receptor (beta chain) was recovered during a study of patients and donors after allogeneic stem cell transplantation. This clonotype was counted only a few times. Per germline, CDR1 MGHRA and CDR2 YSYEKL. Deletions cut 1 base from V and 2 bases from J, with 11 bases between. This CDR3 region has 15 residues. In TCRdb, the RT-PCR reads were re-called with MiXCR into one record per CDR3 protein. The sample consists of tens of thousands of distinct CDR3 sequences, about 48% of them appearing once. The rearrangement uses TRBV4-1 and TRBJ1-2; no clear D gene. The sequence came from a human donor who was either an allogeneic HSCT recipient or a stem cell or donor lymphocyte infusion donor (not recorded which). It is not recorded whose cells these are; they may come from a transplant donor. Sequenced input: blood, either unsorted or a sorted T cell fraction (not recorded which). CDR3 in DNA: TGCGCCAGCAGCCAAGTAGCAGGTTCCAACTATGGCTACACCTTC. This encodes CASSQVAGSNYGYTF.